This record looks at one T cell receptor beta chain sequence and its context. The repertoire was sequenced with immunoSEQ multiplex PCR; TCRdb's copy has only in-frame clones and lacks some. The data show some 1 million clones, with roughly 75% seen just once and roughly 1.5% held by the top ten. None of the donors, who were healthy HIV-negative adults, had recently had acute infections or vaccinations. This specimen belongs to a study of shared clonotypes between healthy human individuals. Across the whole study: The donor pool was made up of a couple of women and three men aged 18 to 49.

The V and J ends lost 5 bases and 6 bases, in that order; junction bases with no gene match: 5. Germline CDR1 reads SNHLY; CDR2 reads FYNNEI. This CDR3 contains 15 residues. This sequence joins TRBV2 and TRBJ2-1, with 12 bases aligning to TRBD2. The sequenced sample was memory CD4+ T cells sorted from blood. Sample subset: CD45RA-negative fraction. This TCR came from a man younger than 35 in good health. CDR3 residues: CASSTRTSGANEQFF. The CDR3, as DNA: TGTGCCAGCAGTACCCGGACTAGCGGGGCCAATGAGCAGTTCTTC.